This entry describes one T cell receptor beta chain. This clone was seen a single time. What antigen it recognizes has not been identified. No much larger clone is present one base from it, and per-base qualities are unavailable. The sample originates from a study of cytomegalovirus exposure and HLA in healthy donors (dated by TCRdb to about 2017). About the study as a whole: An earlier analysis of approximately 550 of the donors reported approximately 300 Gb of sequence data and 117 million unique TCR beta sequences from around 200 million T cells. Of the approximately 400 genotyped donors, less than 90% were placed in the genetic ancestry cluster associated with self-reported Caucasian donors. A later analysis re-analyzed previously published TCR beta repertoires from about 730 donors and added high-resolution HLA genotyping to study TCR occurrence patterns. Class I and class II HLA loci were covered by the typing at four-digit resolution. Every repertoire in the discovery cohort had been generated on one and the same sequencing platform. Using immunosequencing, the study profiled T cell repertoires from 640 or so subjects and related those repertoires to cytomegalovirus serostatus. An earlier analysis of 450 to 750 of the donors used high-throughput TCR beta sequencing to judge whether each TCR beta V gene segment behaved as functional or pseudogenic. Donor age, sex, ethnicity and CMV serostatus were compiled alongside the repertoire data. The number of donors typed differed by locus, with about 629-630 for A, B, C, DRB1 and DQB1, 522 for DQA1, over 600 for DPA1, and 472 for DPB1. The study aimed to test whether signatures of past pathogen exposure could be identified by cataloging public T cell receptors. Several DR-DQ haplotypes were handled as single units for association and clustering, since linkage in the cohort was strong. In the later analysis, no new phenotypic data were used to find candidate immune exposures; instead, reliance was placed on TCR beta sequences and their occurrence across donors. High-throughput TCR immunosequencing, statistical association of individual TCRs with disease status, and machine learning were combined to predict cytomegalovirus infection status. Roughly 310 gigabases of sequencing data and approximately 93 million unique TCR sequences were included in an early release covering about 700 HLA-typed donors. On average, 235,054 unique TCR beta nucleotide sequences were sequenced per donor among 398 genotyped donors of the cohort, with roughly 18% of those sequences being non-productive. A later genetic analysis used genome-wide SNP genotypes for about 55% of the 666 donors, treating that subset as a discovery cohort. A separate validation cohort of 100 to 150 different subjects was used in addition to the approximately 700-subject first cohort. Findings and caveats that apply to the study as a whole: In a later analysis, TCR association rates were found to vary across HLA loci, with the most associated TCRs seen for DRB1 alleles and the fewest for HLA-C alleles. Compared with equally common non-associated chains, HLA-associated TCR beta chains in a later analysis were more clonally expanded and had lower generation probabilities. Broadly in line with IMGT annotations, most TCR beta V segments showed up in productive rearrangements about 87% or about 30% of the time in an earlier analysis of several hundred of the donors. While some public TCRs were present in many individuals, most TCR sequences turned up only very rarely across donors. When HLA alleles, especially DR and DQ, strongly co-occurred, attributing TCR associations to individual alleles was difficult. The only immune exposure information available for the cohort was CMV serostatus. According to a later genetic analysis, donors in an Asian-associated ancestry cluster had fewer N-insertions in productive TCRs than the approximately 670-donor mean. Specific HLA alleles were associated with over 15,000 TCR beta sequences at a false discovery rate of 0.05 in a later analysis. Approximately 18 rarely observed V segments, including chromosome 9 orphons, were excluded from the earlier analysis of some 590 of the donors because counts were too low. The classifier was reported to diagnose cytomegalovirus status with high specificity and sensitivity in both the original and validation cohorts. In vitro tests confirmed that a few of the cytomegalovirus-associated TCR beta chains recognize cytomegalovirus antigens. The authors suggested that the approach could potentially be extended to other disease states and immunological phenotypes. The sequencing pipeline was judged likely to have produced a cluster of highly shared sequence variants as a technical artifact. The study gave a list of some 150 TCR beta chains associated with cytomegalovirus. Only TCR beta chains were sequenced in this cohort, and the absence of alpha or paired-chain data limited detectable features. Several of the top co-occurrence clusters appeared to be linked to parvovirus B19, influenza, CMV and Epstein-Barr virus, according to a later analysis. A later genetic analysis associated a missense DCLRE1C variant with V-gene and J-gene trimming of TCR beta chains, and an independent cohort replicated the association. A further reported finding was that TCR beta sequences accurately predicted the HLA-A and HLA-B alleles for most subjects in the first cohort. According to a later analysis, most CMV-associated TCR beta chains appeared to be HLA-restricted, and the HLA associations seemed to be driven largely by CMV exposure. Correlated functional status among segregating V segments might be attributable to linkage disequilibrium, but an unknown experimental factor could not be ruled out. Sequencing depth was assumed to be roughly uniform across donors in the presence/absence analyses, though that assumption may not hold. Because some donors lacked HLA typing at each locus, the association tests relied only on the typed subset.

The cohort comprised fewer than 700 healthy bone marrow donors. At the time of sampling, all cohort members were nominally healthy, though unrecorded immune exposures were likely present. The donor tested CMV seronegative and was one of the 352 seronegative cohort members. A peripheral blood sample was collected from each donor, and TCR beta sequencing was performed on peripheral blood mononuclear cells. Genomic DNA was extracted from the blood cell samples with the Qiagen DNeasy Blood Extraction Kit. Library prep was done by the immunoSEQ multiplex PCR assay. A mixture of 60 forward primers for TCR Vbeta segments and 13 reverse primers for TCR Jbeta segments was used in the multiplex PCR. The CDR3 region of rearranged TCR beta genes was amplified from genomic DNA by a multiplex PCR assay. Amplified TCR beta libraries were sequenced as 87-base-pair reads on the Illumina HiSeq System. Concerning the study's data processing: A later analysis tallied 70 million to 100 million unique TCR beta chains across the 666 repertoires, and approximately 12 million of those chains were shared by two or more donors. To remove PCR and sequencing errors, raw reads were error-corrected and collapsed into unique sequences using a nearest-neighbor algorithm that merged closely related sequences. CDR3 sequences were aligned to IMGT reference sequences to assign V, D and J gene segments. For a sequence to be retained, a match of at least six nucleotides to both a V gene segment and a J gene segment was required. Rearrangements were classified as productive when the CDR3 lacked stop codons and remained in frame with V and J, and all other rearrangements were classified as non-productive. Following IMGT convention, CDR3 was defined as the stretch from the second conserved V-encoded cysteine up to the conserved J-encoded phenylalanine. The earlier analysis of a few hundred of the donors excluded sequences that lacked an unambiguous match to a single V gene segment. In an earlier analysis of some 590 of the donors, V segments were called functional above 56.7% productive rearrangements and were called segregating when the between-donor standard deviation exceeded 5%. To diagnose cytomegalovirus status from the catalog of TCR beta chain sequences, a statistical classification framework was built. In a later analysis, V and J genes were assigned by comparing TCR nucleotide sequences against IMGT/GENE-DB human TR gene sequences. The TCRdist pipeline was used in a later analysis to assign CDR3 sequences and most-parsimonious VDJ recombination scenarios. A later analysis defined each TCR beta chain by its CDR3 amino acid sequence plus V-gene family, and excluded reads lacking a unique V-gene family. In a later analysis, several hundred highly shared, low-generation-probability nucleotide sequences were removed to address suspected cross-contamination and a sequencing artifact. In a later analysis, a clonal expansion index was calculated for each public chain from normalized within-repertoire ranks of inferred template counts. Generation probabilities in a later analysis came from a VDJ recombination model fitted to out-of-frame rearrangements, and those results were checked against IGoR. In a later analysis, hypergeometric tests were used to score TCR-TCR, TCR-HLA and TCR-CMV co-occurrence, with a repertoire-size bias correction applied to TCR pairs. A later analysis estimated false discovery rates by permuting HLA or CMV assignments 20 times. In a later analysis, co-occurring TCRs were grouped with DBSCAN, and TCRdist sequence similarity was added when clustering was performed within HLA-allele-positive subsets. Repertoires with fewer than 30,000 or more than 120,000 public chains were left out of co-occurrence clustering, as were roughly five repertoires with anomalous nucleotide sharing. Sourced from immuneACCESS, this table was stored by TCRdb with only in-frame sequences that have V and J called. A share of the clones is absent; for the studies checked, an unresolved V gene accounts for under half, and the remainder has no known explanation. V and J calls and clone size are copied from that table; D and trimming were computed from the DNA. In this sample the table shows about 200,000 clones, approximately 85% of which occur a single time. The ten largest clones represent roughly 2.5% of the sample.

The TCR comes from a middle-aged woman in good health and CMV-seronegative. Sample: PBMCs.

The CDR3 protein sequence reads: CASRTRDEQFF. The DNA sequence reads TGTGCCAGCAGGACGAGGGATGAGCAGTTCTTC. The chain is assembled from TRBV6-6 and TRBJ2-1, with TRBD2 as a weak D call on 5 bases. Counted from cysteine to phenylalanine, this CDR3 has 11 amino acids. The CDR3 DNA has 33 bases and is translated from base 1. Looking up the germline V gene (reference sequence) yields CDR1 MNHNY and CDR2 SVGAGI. V lost 6 bases and J lost 8 bases; the stretch between them is 8 bases long.